This T cell receptor (beta chain) was obtained from a study of cytomegalovirus exposure and HLA in healthy donors. In the case of this clone: Its antigen remains unidentified.

PCR involved 60 Vbeta and 13 Jbeta primers. The repertoire was sequenced with immunoSEQ multiplex PCR; TCRdb's copy has only in-frame clones and lacks some. Here the sample spans about 140,000 clones, almost 85% being singletons. Study-wide findings and caveats: The study listed approximately 170 cytomegalovirus-associated TCR beta chains. A later analysis linked a missense DCLRE1C variant to TCR beta V- and J-gene trimming. A cluster of highly shared sequence variants was likely a sequencing artifact. The records held CMV serostatus as the only immune exposure information.

The CDR3 is 13 residues long. CDR1 is MDHEN and CDR2 is SYDVKM in the germline V gene. Germline trimming cut 6 bases from V and 3 bases from J; bases unmatched to any gene: 4. The chain links TRBV28 to TRBJ1-2, with 7 positions matching TRBD1. Sequencing was performed on PBMCs. This receptor was obtained from a woman aged 40 to 55 in good health and CMV-seronegative. The CDR3 sequence is CASSRQGYYGYTF. In DNA, the CDR3 is TGTGCCAGCAGCCGACAGGGTTACTATGGCTACACCTTC.